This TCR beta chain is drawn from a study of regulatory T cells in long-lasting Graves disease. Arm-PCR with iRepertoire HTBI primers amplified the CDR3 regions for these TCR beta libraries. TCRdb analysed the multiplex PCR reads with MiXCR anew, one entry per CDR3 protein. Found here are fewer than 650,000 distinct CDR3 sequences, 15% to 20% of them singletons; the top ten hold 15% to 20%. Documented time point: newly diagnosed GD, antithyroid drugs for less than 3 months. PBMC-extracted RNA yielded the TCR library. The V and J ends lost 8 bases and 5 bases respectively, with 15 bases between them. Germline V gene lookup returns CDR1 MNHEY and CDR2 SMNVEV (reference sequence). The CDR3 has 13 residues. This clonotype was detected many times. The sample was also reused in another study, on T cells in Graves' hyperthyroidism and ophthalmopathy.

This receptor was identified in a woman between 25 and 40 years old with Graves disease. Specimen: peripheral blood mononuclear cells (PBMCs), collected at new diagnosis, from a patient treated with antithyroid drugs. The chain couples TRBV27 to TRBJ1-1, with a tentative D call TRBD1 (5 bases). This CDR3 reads CASRREKGTEAFF. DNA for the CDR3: TGTGCCAGCCGCAGGGAAAAAGGGACTGAAGCTTTCTTT.